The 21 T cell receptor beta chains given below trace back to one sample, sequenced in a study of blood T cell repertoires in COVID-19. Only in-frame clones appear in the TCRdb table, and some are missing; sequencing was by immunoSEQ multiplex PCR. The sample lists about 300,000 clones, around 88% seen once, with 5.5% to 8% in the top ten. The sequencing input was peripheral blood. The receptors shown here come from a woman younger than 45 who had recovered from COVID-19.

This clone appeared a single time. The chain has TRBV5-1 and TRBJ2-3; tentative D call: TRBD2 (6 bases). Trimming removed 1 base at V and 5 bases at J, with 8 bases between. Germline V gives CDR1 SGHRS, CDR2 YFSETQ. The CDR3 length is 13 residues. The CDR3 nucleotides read TGCGCCAGCAGCTTGAGGGAGGTAGATACGCAGTATTTT. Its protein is CASSLREVDTQYF.

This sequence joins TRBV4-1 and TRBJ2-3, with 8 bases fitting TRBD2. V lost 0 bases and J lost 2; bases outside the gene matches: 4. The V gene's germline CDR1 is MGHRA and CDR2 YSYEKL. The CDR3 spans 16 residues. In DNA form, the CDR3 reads TGCGCCAGCAGCCAAGAGTTTAGCGGGGCCACAGATACGCAGTATTTT. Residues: CASSQEFSGATDTQYF.

The CDR3 is CASSVGASGGHEQFF. The CDR3 DNA sequence: TGTGCCAGCAGCGTAGGTGCTAGCGGGGGCCATGAGCAGTTCTTC. This chain links TRBV9 with TRBJ2-1; 10 nucleotides align to TRBD2. The CDR3 runs 15 residues. From germline, CDR1 is SGDLS and CDR2 YYNGEE. Trimming took 0 bases from V and 8 from J; bases not matched to a gene: 5.

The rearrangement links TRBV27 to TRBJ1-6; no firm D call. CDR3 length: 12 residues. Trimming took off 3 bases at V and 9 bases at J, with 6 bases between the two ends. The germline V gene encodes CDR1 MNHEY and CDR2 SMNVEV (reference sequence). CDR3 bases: TGTGCCAGCAGTTTCCTCCTTTCACCCCTCCACTTT. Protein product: CASSFLLSPLHF.

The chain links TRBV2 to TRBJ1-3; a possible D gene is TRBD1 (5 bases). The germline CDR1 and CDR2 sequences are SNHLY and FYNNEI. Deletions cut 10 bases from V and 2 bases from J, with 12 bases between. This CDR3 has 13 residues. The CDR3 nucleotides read TGTGCCATTAGGGGTGGGCCTGGAAACACCATATATTTT. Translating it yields CAIRGGPGNTIYF.

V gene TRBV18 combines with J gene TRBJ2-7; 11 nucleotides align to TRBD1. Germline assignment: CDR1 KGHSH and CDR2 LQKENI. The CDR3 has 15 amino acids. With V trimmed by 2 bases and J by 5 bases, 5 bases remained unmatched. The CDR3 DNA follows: TGTGCCAGCTCACCATGGGACAGGGGGTCTGACGAGCAGTACTTC. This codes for CASSPWDRGSDEQYF.

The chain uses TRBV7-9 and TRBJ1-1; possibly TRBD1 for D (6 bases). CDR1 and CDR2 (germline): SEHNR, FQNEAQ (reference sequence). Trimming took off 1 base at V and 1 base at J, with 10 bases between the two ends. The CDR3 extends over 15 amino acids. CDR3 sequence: CASSLDTRGNTEAFF. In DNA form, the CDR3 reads TGTGCCAGCAGCTTAGACACCAGGGGGAACACTGAAGCTTTCTTT.

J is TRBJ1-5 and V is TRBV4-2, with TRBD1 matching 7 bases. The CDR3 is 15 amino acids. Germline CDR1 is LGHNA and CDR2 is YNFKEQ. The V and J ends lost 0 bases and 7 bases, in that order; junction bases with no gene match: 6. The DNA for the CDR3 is TGTGCCAGCAGCCAAGATTTGGCAGGGGGGCAGCCCCAGCATTTT. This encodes CASSQDLAGGQPQHF.

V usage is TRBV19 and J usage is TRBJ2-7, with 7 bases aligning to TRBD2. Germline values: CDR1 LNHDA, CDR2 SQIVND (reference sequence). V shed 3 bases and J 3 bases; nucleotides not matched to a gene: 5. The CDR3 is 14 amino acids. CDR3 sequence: CASSMRLAVYEQYF. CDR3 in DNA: TGTGCCAGTAGTATGCGGCTAGCGGTCTACGAGCAGTACTTC.

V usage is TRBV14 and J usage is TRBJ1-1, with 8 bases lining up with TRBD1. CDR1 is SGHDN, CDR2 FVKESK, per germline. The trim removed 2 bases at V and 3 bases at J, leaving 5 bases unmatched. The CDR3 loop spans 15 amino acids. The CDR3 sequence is CASSQQQGGYTEAFF. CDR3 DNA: TGTGCCAGCAGCCAACAACAGGGGGGATACACTGAAGCTTTCTTT.

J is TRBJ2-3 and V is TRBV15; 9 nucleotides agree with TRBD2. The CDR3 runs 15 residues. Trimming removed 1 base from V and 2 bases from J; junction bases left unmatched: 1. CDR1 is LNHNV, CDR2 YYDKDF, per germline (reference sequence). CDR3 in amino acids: CATSRGLAATDTQYF. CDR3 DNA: TGTGCCACCAGCAGAGGACTAGCGGCCACAGATACGCAGTATTTT. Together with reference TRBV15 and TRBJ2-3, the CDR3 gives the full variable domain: DAMVIQNPRYQVTQFGKPVTLSCSQTLNHNVMYWYQQKSSQAPKLLFHYYDKDFNNEADTPDNFQSRRPNTSFCFLDIRSPGLGDTAMYLCATSRGLAATDTQYFGPGTRLTVL.

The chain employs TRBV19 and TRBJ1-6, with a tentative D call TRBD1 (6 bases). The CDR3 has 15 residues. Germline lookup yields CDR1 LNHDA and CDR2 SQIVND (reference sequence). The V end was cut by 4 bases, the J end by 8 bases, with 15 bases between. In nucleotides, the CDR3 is TGTGCCAGTAGTAGCAGGGGTAATGGGGATTCACCCCTCCACTTT. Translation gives CASSSRGNGDSPLHF.

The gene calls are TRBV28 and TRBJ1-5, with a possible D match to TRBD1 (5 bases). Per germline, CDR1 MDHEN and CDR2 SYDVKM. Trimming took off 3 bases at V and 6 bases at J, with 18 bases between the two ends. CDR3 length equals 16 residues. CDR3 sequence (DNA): TGTGCCAGCAGTTTTCTTGGGGTGGGCAGGGCTCAGCCCCAGCATTTT. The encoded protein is CASSFLGVGRAQPQHF. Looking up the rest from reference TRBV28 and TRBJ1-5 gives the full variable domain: DVKVTQSSRYLVKRTGEKVFLECVQDMDHENMFWYRQDPGLGLRLIYFSYDVKMKEKGDIPEGYSVSREKKERFSLILESASTNQTSMYLCASSFLGVGRAQPQHFGDGTRLSIL.

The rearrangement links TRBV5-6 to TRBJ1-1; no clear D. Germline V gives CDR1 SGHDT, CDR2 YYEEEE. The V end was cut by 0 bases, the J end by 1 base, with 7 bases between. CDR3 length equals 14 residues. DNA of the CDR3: TGTGCCAGCAGCTTGGTTACGGGGAACACTGAAGCTTTCTTT. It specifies CASSLVTGNTEAFF.

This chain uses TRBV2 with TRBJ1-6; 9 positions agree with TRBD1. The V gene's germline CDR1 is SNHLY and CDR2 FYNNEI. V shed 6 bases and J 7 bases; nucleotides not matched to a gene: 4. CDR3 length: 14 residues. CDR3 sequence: CASSWGQGNSPLHF. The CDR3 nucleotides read TGTGCCAGCAGCTGGGGACAGGGAAATTCACCCCTCCACTTT.

This CDR3 is CASSQVQGGGNQPQHF. As DNA, the CDR3 is TGTGCCAGCAGCCAAGTTCAGGGGGGTGGGAATCAGCCCCAGCATTTT. The V call is TRBV4-2, the J call TRBJ1-5; 7 positions agree with TRBD1. Per germline, CDR1 LGHNA and CDR2 YNFKEQ. V lost 1 base and J lost 4; bases outside the gene matches: 7. CDR3 size: 16 residues.

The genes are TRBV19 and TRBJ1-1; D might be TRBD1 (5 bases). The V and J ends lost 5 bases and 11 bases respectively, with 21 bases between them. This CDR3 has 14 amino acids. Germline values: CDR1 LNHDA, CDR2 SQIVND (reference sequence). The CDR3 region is CASSSTFQGFLAFF. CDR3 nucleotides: TGTGCCAGTAGTTCCACATTCCAGGGTTTCCTGGCTTTCTTT.

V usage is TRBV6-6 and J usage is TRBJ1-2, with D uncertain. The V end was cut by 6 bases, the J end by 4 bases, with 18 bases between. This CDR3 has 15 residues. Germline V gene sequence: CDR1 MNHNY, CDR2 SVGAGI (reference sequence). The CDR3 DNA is TGTGCCAGCAGAGCCACTTCACCTCGGGGCTATGGCTACACCTTC. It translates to CASRATSPRGYGYTF.

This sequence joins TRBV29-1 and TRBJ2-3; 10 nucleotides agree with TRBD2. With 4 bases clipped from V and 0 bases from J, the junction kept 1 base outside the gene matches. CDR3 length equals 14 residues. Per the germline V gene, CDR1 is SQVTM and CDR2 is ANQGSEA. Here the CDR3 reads CSVGTSGSTDTQYF. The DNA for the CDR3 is TGCAGCGTTGGGACTAGCGGAAGCACAGATACGCAGTATTTT.

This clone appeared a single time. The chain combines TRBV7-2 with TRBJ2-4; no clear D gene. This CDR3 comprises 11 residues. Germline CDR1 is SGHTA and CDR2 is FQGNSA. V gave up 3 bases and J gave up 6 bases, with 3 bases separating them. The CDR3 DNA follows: TGTGCCAGCAGCTTCCTAAACATTCAGTACTTC. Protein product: CASSFLNIQYF.

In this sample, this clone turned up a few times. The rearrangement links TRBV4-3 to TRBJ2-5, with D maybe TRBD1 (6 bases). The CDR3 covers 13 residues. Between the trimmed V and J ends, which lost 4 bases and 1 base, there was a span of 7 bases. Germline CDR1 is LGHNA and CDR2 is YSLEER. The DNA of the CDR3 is TGCGCCAGCAGCCGGACAGTCCAAGAGACCCAGTACTTC. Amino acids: CASSRTVQETQYF.